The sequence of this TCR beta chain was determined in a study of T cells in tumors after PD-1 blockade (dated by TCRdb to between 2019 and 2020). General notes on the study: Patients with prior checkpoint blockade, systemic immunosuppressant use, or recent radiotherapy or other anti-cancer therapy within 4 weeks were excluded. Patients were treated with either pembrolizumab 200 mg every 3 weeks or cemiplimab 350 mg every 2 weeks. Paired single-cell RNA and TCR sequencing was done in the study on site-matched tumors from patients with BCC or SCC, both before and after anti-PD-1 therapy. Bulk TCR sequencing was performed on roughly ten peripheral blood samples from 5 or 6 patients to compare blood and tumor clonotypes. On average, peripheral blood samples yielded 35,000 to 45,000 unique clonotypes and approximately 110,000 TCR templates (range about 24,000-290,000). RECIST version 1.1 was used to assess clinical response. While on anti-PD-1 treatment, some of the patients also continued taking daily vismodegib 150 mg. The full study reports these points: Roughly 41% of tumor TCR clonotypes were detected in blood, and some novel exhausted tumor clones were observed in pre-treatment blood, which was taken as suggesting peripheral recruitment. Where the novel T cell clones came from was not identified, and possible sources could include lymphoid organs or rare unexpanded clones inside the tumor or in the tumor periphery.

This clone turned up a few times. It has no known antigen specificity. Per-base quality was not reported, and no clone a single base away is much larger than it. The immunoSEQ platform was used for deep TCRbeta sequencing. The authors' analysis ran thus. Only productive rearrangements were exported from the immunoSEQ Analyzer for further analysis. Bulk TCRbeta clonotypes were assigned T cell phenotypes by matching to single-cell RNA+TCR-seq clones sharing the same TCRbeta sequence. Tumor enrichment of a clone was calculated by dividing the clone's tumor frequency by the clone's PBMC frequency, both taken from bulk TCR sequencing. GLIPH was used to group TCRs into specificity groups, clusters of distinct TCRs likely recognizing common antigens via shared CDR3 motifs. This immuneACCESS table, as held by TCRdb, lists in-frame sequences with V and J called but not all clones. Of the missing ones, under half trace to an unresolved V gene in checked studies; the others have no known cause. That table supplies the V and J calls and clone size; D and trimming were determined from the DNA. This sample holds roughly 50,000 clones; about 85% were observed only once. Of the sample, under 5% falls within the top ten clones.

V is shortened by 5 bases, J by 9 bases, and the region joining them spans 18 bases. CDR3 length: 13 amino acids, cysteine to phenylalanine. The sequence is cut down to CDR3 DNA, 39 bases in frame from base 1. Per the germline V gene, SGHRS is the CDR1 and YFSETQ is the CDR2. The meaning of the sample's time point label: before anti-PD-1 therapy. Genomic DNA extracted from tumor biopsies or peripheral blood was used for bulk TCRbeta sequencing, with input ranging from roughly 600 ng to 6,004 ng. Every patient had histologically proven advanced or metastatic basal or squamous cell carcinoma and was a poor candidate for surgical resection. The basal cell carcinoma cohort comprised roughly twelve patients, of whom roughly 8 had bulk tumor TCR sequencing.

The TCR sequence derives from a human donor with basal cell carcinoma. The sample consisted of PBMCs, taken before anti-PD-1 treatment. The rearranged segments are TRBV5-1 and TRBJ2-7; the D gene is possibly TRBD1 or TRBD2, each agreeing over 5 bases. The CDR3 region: CASRKTGTLGQYF. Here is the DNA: TGCGCCAGCAGGAAAACCGGGACCCTTGGGCAGTACTTC.